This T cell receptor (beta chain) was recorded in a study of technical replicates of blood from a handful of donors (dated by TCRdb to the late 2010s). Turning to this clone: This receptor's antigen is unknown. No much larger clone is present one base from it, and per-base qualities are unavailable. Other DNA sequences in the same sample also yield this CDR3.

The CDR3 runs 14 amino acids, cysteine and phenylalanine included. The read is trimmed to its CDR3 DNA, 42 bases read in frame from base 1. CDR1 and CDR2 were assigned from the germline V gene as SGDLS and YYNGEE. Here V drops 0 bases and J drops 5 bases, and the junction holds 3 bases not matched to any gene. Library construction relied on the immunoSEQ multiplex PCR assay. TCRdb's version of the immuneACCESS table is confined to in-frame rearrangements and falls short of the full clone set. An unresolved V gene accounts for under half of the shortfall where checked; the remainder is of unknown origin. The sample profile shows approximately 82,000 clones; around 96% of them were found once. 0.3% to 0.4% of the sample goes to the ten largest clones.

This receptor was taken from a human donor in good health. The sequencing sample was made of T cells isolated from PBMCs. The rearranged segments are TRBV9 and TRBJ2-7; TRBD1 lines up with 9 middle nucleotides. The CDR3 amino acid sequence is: CASSVGQGVHEQYF. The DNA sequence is TGTGCCAGCAGCGTAGGACAGGGGGTTCACGAGCAGTACTTC.